This T cell receptor (beta chain) was identified in a study of cytomegalovirus exposure and HLA in healthy donors. The PCR contained 60 Vbeta and 13 Jbeta primers. Profiling relied on immunoSEQ multiplex PCR, and the TCRdb table lists in-frame clones only, not all of them. This sample's table reports 95,000 to 150,000 clones. In regard to this clone: What it binds is unknown.

Findings and limits, study-wide: A classifier reportedly called cytomegalovirus status with high sensitivity and specificity.

The source of this sequence is a man aged 18 to 29 in good health and CMV-seronegative. The sequencing sample was made of PBMCs.

CDR3 protein: CASSASGTEAFF. CDR3 sequence (DNA): TGTGCCAGCAGCGCTTCCGGGACTGAAGCTTTCTTT. The chain recombines TRBV9 with TRBJ1-1; D ambiguous. Germline values: CDR1 SGDLS, CDR2 YYNGEE. This CDR3 has 12 amino acids. The V end was cut by 3 bases, the J end by 5 bases, with 8 bases between.